These 20 T cell receptor beta chains share one sample of origin, sequenced in a study of cytomegalovirus exposure and HLA in healthy donors. PCR used 60 Vbeta primers and 13 Jbeta primers. Clones were read by immunoSEQ multiplex PCR, and TCRdb kept only the in-frame ones, dropping some. The table lists 90,000 to 110,000 clones, 75% to 85% of them singletons. The source material was PBMCs. The source is a man under 40 in good health and CMV-seronegative.

This chain joins TRBV15 and TRBJ2-7; TRBD1 is a possible D gene (5 bases). Trimming removed 0 bases at V and 2 bases at J, with 17 bases between. Looked up from germline, CDR1 is LNHNV and CDR2 is YYDKDF (reference sequence). This CDR3 has 17 amino acids. The CDR3 DNA reads TGTGCCACCAGCAGAGATTACTCGCAGGGTACCCCCTACGAGCAGTACTTC. It codes for CATSRDYSQGTPYEQYF.

The chain uses TRBV6-1 and TRBJ2-7; no definite D call. Germline V gene sequence: CDR1 MNHNS, CDR2 SASEGT. The CDR3 covers 12 residues. V dropped 4 bases and J dropped 3 bases, with 7 bases sitting between them. The CDR3 DNA sequence: TGTGCCAGCAGTGTGATCGGCTACGAGCAGTACTTC. Its translation is CASSVIGYEQYF.

This chain uses TRBV29-1 with TRBJ2-5, with 8 bases lining up with TRBD1. The CDR3 has 14 amino acids. CDR1 and CDR2 from the germline V gene are SQVTM and ANQGSEA. Trimming at V came to 7 bases and at J to 2 bases, leaving 9 bases not matched to a gene. The CDR3 coding sequence is TGCAGCGGGGCGACCGGGACAGGTCAAGAGACCCAGTACTTC. This gives the protein CSGATGTGQETQYF.

This clone was detected only a few times. This chain links TRBV7-2 with TRBJ2-7; 7 bases fit TRBD2. The V segment lost 2 bases and the J segment 6 bases; nucleotides outside the gene matches: 13. Germline V gene data show CDR1 as SGHTA and CDR2 as FQGNSA. This CDR3 has 16 residues. The CDR3 sequence is CASSLYSAGRDGEQYF. As DNA, the CDR3 is TGTGCCAGCAGCTTATATTCAGCGGGACGAGACGGCGAGCAGTACTTC.

This clone was detected only a few times. The chain couples TRBV5-1 to TRBJ1-4; 8 positions agree with TRBD1. The germline V gene has CDR1 SGHRS and CDR2 YFSETQ. Germline trimming cut 4 bases from V and 2 bases from J; bases unmatched to any gene: 4. CDR3 length: 15 amino acids. CDR3 region: CASSGQGATNEKLFF. The CDR3 DNA is TGCGCCAGCAGCGGTCAGGGGGCGACTAATGAAAAACTGTTTTTT.

This sequence joins TRBV29-1 and TRBJ2-7; 11 nucleotides line up with TRBD1. Germline V gene data show CDR1 as SQVTM and CDR2 as ANQGSEA. The trim removed 7 bases at V and 6 bases at J, leaving 5 bases unmatched. There are 12 residues in the CDR3. CDR3 nucleotide sequence: TGCAGCGCCGGACAGGGGGCCTCCGAGCAGTACTTC. It is translated as CSAGQGASEQYF.

V is TRBV25-1 and J is TRBJ2-1, with 13 bases aligning to TRBD2. CDR1 and CDR2 from the germline V gene are MGHDK and SYGVNS. The CDR3 sequence is 15 residues long. V gave up 3 bases and J gave up 7 bases; unmatched junction bases: 3. CDR3 coding DNA: TGTGCCAGCAGTGATTTACTAGCGGGAGGGAATGAGCAGTTCTTC. Its protein is CASSDLLAGGNEQFF.

This chain uses TRBV9 with TRBJ1-2; 9 positions agree with TRBD1. The CDR3 is 15 residues long. Germline CDR1 reads SGDLS; CDR2 reads YYNGEE. V was pared by 4 bases and J by 4 bases, with 8 bases of the junction left unmatched. The CDR3 nucleotides are TGTGCCAGCAGCCCCGGGACAGGGTTAACCTATGGCTACACCTTC. Translated: CASSPGTGLTYGYTF.

V is TRBV6-1 and J is TRBJ2-1; no firm D call. Per the germline V gene, CDR1 is MNHNS and CDR2 is SASEGT. With 4 bases removed from V and 10 bases from J, the gap between germline ends came to 8 bases. There are 11 residues in the CDR3. CDR3 loop: CASSAFGEQFF. CDR3 bases: TGTGCCAGCAGTGCTTTCGGGGAGCAGTTCTTC.

The V gene is TRBV6-6, the J gene TRBJ2-1; D gene ambiguous. In germline, CDR1 is MNHNY, CDR2 SVGAGI (reference sequence). The CDR3 loop spans 15 amino acids. V was clipped by 0 bases and J by 9 bases, with 15 bases between them. CDR3 bases: TGTGCCAGCAGTTACTCGAGTACAGTAAATACTGAGCAGTTCTTC. Its protein product is CASSYSSTVNTEQFF.

This clone was observed a handful of times. The chain combines TRBV4-1 with TRBJ2-7; a weak D match, TRBD2 (5 bases). Trimming left V 3 bases short and J 3 bases short, with 15 bases between. Germline lookup yields CDR1 MGHRA and CDR2 YSYEKL. The CDR3 has 15 amino acids. The CDR3 here is CASSHPTRGDYEQYF. CDR3 DNA sequence: TGCGCCAGCAGCCACCCGACACGGGGAGACTACGAGCAGTACTTC.

A few counts support this clone. The chain employs TRBV5-6 and TRBJ2-7; D is unresolved. The CDR3 runs 14 residues. Germline CDR1 reads SGHDT; CDR2 reads YYEEEE. V gave up 4 bases and J gave up 7 bases, with 18 bases separating them. The DNA of the CDR3 is TGTGCCAGCAGCCCCCAGCTAGTTTCGAGTGAGCAGTACTTC. Translation gives CASSPQLVSSEQYF.

V gene TRBV27 combines with J gene TRBJ1-2, with D perhaps TRBD1 (5 bases). CDR3 size: 14 residues. Trimming took off 2 bases at V and 0 bases at J, with 7 bases between the two ends. The V gene's germline CDR1 is MNHEY and CDR2 SMNVEV (reference sequence). The CDR3 DNA is TGTGCCAGCAGTTTACAGGGATCTAACTATGGCTACACCTTC. Translating it yields CASSLQGSNYGYTF.

This chain links TRBV29-1 with TRBJ2-2; tentative D call: TRBD2 (8 bases). The CDR3 covers 14 residues. Looked up from germline, CDR1 is SQVTM and CDR2 is ANQGSEA. Trimming took 7 bases from V and 7 from J, leaving 19 bases between them. CDR3 in DNA: TGCAGCGCCAGGACTAGCAGGGGGAACGGGGAGCTGTTTTTT. It codes for CSARTSRGNGELFF.

In regard to this clone: One end of the junction varies from germline; a read error may be responsible. This chain links TRBV28 with TRBJ1-5; tentative D call: TRBD1 (5 bases). From germline, CDR1 is MDHEN and CDR2 SYDVKM. CDR3 size: 15 residues. Here the CDR3 reads CVSSPAGGDHQPQHF. CDR3 coding DNA: TGTGTCAGCAGCCCCGCGGGGGGGGATCATCAGCCCCAGCATTTT.

V gene TRBV5-1 combines with J gene TRBJ1-2; D gene unclear. Germline CDR1 and CDR2: SGHRS and YFSETQ. The CDR3 runs to 13 residues. The germline V and J ends were trimmed by 0 bases and 1 base, with 4 bases remaining between them. The DNA of the CDR3 is TGCGCCAGCAGCTTGGCGGGTAACTATGGCTACACCTTC. Translated, it gives CASSLAGNYGYTF.

A single count supports this clone. The chain recombines TRBV7-2 with TRBJ1-2; D ambiguous. The CDR3 is made up of 14 amino acids. CDR1 and CDR2 (germline): SGHTA, FQGNSA. V lost 0 bases and J lost 8, with 13 bases in between. The CDR3 region has the DNA TGTGCCAGCAGCTTAGCGCTGCCAGAGCGGGGCTACACCTTC. Its translation: CASSLALPERGYTF.

The chain joins TRBV2 to TRBJ1-1; D may be TRBD1 (5 bases). The ends were cut back, 4 bases at V and 6 bases at J, with 18 bases in the middle. From germline, CDR1 is SNHLY and CDR2 FYNNEI. This CDR3 has 15 amino acids. The DNA for the CDR3 is TGTGCCAGCAGTGGTGAAGGGGCTCAAGGGGCTGAAGCTTTCTTT. This encodes CASSGEGAQGAEAFF.

This clone was counted only a few times. The V call is TRBV2, the J call TRBJ1-1; TRBD1 agrees at 10 bases. The CDR3 totals 13 residues. Trimming took 6 bases from V and 6 from J; bases not matched to a gene: 4. Germline CDR1 SNHLY, CDR2 FYNNEI. The CDR3 spells CASSLGTGAEAFF. The CDR3, as DNA: TGTGCCAGCAGCCTTGGGACAGGGGCTGAAGCTTTCTTT.

The chain carries TRBV28 and TRBJ2-7; 8 bases match TRBD2. CDR1 is MDHEN and CDR2 is SYDVKM in the germline V gene. The CDR3 sequence is 16 residues long. The J segment lost 3 bases and the V segment lost 3 bases, leaving 10 bases of the junction unmatched. CDR3 sequence reads: CASSLPERTSIYEQYF. Written as DNA, the CDR3 is TGTGCCAGCAGTTTGCCCGAACGGACTAGCATCTACGAGCAGTACTTC.